The next 26 T cell receptor beta chains were all read from a single sample in a study of blood T cell repertoires in COVID-19. Only in-frame clones appear in the TCRdb table, and some are missing; sequencing was by immunoSEQ multiplex PCR. The data show about 140,000 clones, approximately 84% seen once. Sequences were obtained from peripheral blood. Every receptor here comes from a human donor in a cohort sampled during active COVID-19.

The J gene is TRBJ2-7, the V gene TRBV11-2; no reliable D call. CDR1 SGHAT and CDR2 FQNNGV come from the germline V gene. There are 12 residues in the CDR3. The V and J ends lost 5 bases and 7 bases respectively, with 12 bases between them. The CDR3 sequence: CASSVLVGEQYF. The CDR3 region has the DNA TGTGCCAGCAGCGTCTTAGTCGGTGAGCAGTACTTC.

This sequence joins TRBV5-1 and TRBJ2-3, with 7 bases that match TRBD1. Germline assignment: CDR1 SGHRS and CDR2 YFSETQ. The CDR3 has 16 residues. The junction had 9 bases not matched to a gene; V was cut back by 3 bases and J by 2 bases. This chain's CDR3 is CASSYGTDFYTDTQYF. The CDR3 nucleotides are TGCGCCAGCAGCTACGGGACAGACTTCTACACAGATACGCAGTATTTT.

This clone was picked up one time. The CDR3: CASSAQQGAGTEAFF. The CDR3, as DNA: TGTGCCAGCAGCGCACAACAGGGGGCAGGGACTGAAGCTTTCTTT. The chain couples TRBV5-6 to TRBJ1-1; 9 nucleotides line up with TRBD1. Germline-derived CDR1 and CDR2 are SGHDT and YYEEEE. CDR3 size: 15 residues. With 4 bases clipped from V and 5 bases from J, the junction kept 9 bases outside the gene matches.

The CDR3 spells CASSQSDRGVKGEYF. CDR3 coding DNA: TGTGCCAGCAGCCAAAGTGATCGGGGGGTCAAGGGGGAGTATTTT. The V and J genes are TRBV3-1 (or the pseudogene TRBV3-2) and TRBJ2-3; maybe TRBD2 (7 bases). The germline V gene has CDR1 LGHDT and CDR2 YNNKEL (reference sequence). The ends were cut back, 2 bases at V and 13 bases at J, with 22 bases in the middle. This CDR3 is 15 amino acids long.

The chain joins TRBV19 to TRBJ2-3; 8 bases line up with TRBD2. Germline lookup yields CDR1 LNHDA and CDR2 SQIVND (reference sequence). With V trimmed by 7 bases and J by 0 bases, 12 bases remained unmatched. The CDR3 runs to 17 residues. The CDR3 DNA is TGTGCCAGTAAAGAGGGCAGCGGGGGCCCCAGCACAGATACGCAGTATTTT. Translating gives CASKEGSGGPSTDTQYF.

This sequence joins TRBV5-1 and TRBJ2-2; 10 bases are shared with TRBD2. This CDR3 is built from 15 residues. With 3 bases clipped from V and 1 base from J, the junction kept 0 bases outside the gene matches. Germline CDR1 reads SGHRS; CDR2 reads YFSETQ. The CDR3 DNA follows: TGCGCCAGCAGCTCTAGCGGGAGGAACACCGGGGAGCTGTTTTTT. It translates to CASSSSGRNTGELFF.

The rearrangement uses TRBV29-1 and TRBJ2-3; 13 positions match TRBD2. The CDR3 runs to 15 residues. V dropped 6 bases and J dropped 2; count of bases not matched to a gene: 5. Germline V gene lookup returns CDR1 SQVTM and CDR2 ANQGSEA. The DNA for the CDR3 is TGCAGCGTCCTTGGACTAGCGGGGGACACAGATACGCAGTATTTT. Translating gives CSVLGLAGDTDTQYF.

The rearrangement joins TRBV10-3 to TRBJ2-3, with 14 positions matching TRBD2. Germline V CDR1 and CDR2: ENHRY, SYGVKD. Unmatched junction bases numbered 2, after V lost 5 bases and J lost 4 bases. The CDR3 is 15 amino acids. The CDR3 loop reads CAISTGLAGADTQYF. As DNA, the CDR3 is TGTGCCATCAGTACGGGACTAGCGGGGGCAGATACGCAGTATTTT.

The chain joins TRBV12-3 or TRBV12-4 to TRBJ1-4; D gene ambiguous. This CDR3 comprises 11 residues. The germline V and J ends were trimmed by 5 bases and 10 bases, with 8 bases remaining between them. CDR3 residues: CASSLVGKLFF. CDR3 nucleotides: TGTGCCAGCAGTCTCGTCGGAAAACTGTTTTTT.

The J gene is TRBJ2-3, the V gene TRBV19; D is unresolved. The CDR3 length is 15 residues. The V end lost 3 bases, the J end lost 3 bases, and 13 bases lay between the germline ends. Germline CDR1 and CDR2: LNHDA and SQIVND (reference sequence). The CDR3 here is CASSIGGRVTDTQYF. The DNA for the CDR3 is TGTGCCAGTAGTATTGGTGGCCGGGTAACAGATACGCAGTATTTT.

The rearrangement links TRBV6-6 to TRBJ2-6; no clear D gene. CDR3 length equals 13 residues. V shed 7 bases and J shed 5 bases, with 9 bases lying between them. Germline V CDR1 and CDR2: MNHNY, SVGAGI (reference sequence). Here the CDR3 DNA reads TGTGCCAGCACTCTGGAGAGGGCCAACGTCCTGACTTTC. It is translated as CASTLERANVLTF.

The V and J genes are TRBV5-8 and TRBJ2-7, with D unclear. The V end was cut by 1 base, the J end by 7 bases, with 12 bases between. The CDR3 has 13 amino acids. Germline-derived CDR1 and CDR2 are SGHTS and YDEGEE. The CDR3 coding sequence is TGTGCCAGCAGCTTGAAGCCCACTCGTGAGCAGTACTTC. Its translation: CASSLKPTREQYF.

The V gene is TRBV28, the J gene TRBJ1-2, with D possibly TRBD1 on 6 matching bases. Trimming cost V 1 base and J 2 bases, with 8 bases left between them. Germline assignment: CDR1 MDHEN and CDR2 SYDVKM. This CDR3 is 14 amino acids long. The CDR3 region is CASSLLDRNYGYTF. CDR3 in DNA: TGTGCCAGCAGTTTATTAGACAGGAACTATGGCTACACCTTC.

This chain connects TRBV28 to TRBJ1-5, with D possibly being TRBD1 (6 bases). Trimming took off 6 bases at V and 3 bases at J, with 21 bases between the two ends. The CDR3 runs to 17 residues. Looked up from germline, CDR1 is MDHEN and CDR2 is SYDVKM. The CDR3 DNA sequence: TGTGCCAGCAGCACCGTAGGGGGGGGGCCGTTCAATCAGCCCCAGCATTTT. It translates to CASSTVGGGPFNQPQHF.

The chain couples TRBV3-1 (or the pseudogene TRBV3-2) to TRBJ2-1; 7 nucleotides align to TRBD2. Germline values: CDR1 LGHDT, CDR2 YNNKEL (reference sequence). With V trimmed by 5 bases and J by 2 bases, 6 bases remained unmatched. This CDR3 has 15 residues. The CDR3 DNA reads as TGTGCCAGCAGCTCTAGCGGCCGTGCCTACAATGAGCAGTTCTTC. It codes for CASSSSGRAYNEQFF.

This chain joins TRBV5-1 and TRBJ1-4; D may be TRBD1 (6 bases). Germline-derived CDR1 and CDR2 are SGHRS and YFSETQ. The CDR3 extends over 16 amino acids. The V end lost 4 bases, the J end lost 3 bases, and 16 bases lay between the germline ends. The CDR3 bases are TGCGCCAGCAGCCGACAGGAGACGCAACCTAATGAAAAACTGTTTTTT. It translates to CASSRQETQPNEKLFF.

The J gene is TRBJ1-1, the V gene TRBV5-1; D not resolved. CDR1 SGHRS and CDR2 YFSETQ come from the germline V gene. This CDR3 region has 11 residues. V lost 3 bases to trimming and J lost 3 bases, with 3 bases between them. The CDR3 nucleotides read TGCGCCAGCAGCTCGGACACTGAAGCTTTCTTT. As protein: CASSSDTEAFF.

The rearrangement links TRBV7-9 to TRBJ1-1; TRBD1 might be the D (6 bases). CDR3 size: 17 residues. V dropped 3 bases and J dropped 0 bases, with 17 bases sitting between them. CDR1 is SEHNR and CDR2 is FQNEAQ in the germline V gene (reference sequence). The CDR3 reads CASSLKSLDSLNTEAFF. CDR3 nucleotide sequence: TGTGCCAGCAGCTTGAAAAGTCTGGACAGCTTGAACACTGAAGCTTTCTTT. Drawing the rest from reference TRBV7-9 and TRBJ1-1, the complete variable domain is DTGVSQNPRHKITKRGQNVTFRCDPISEHNRLYWYRQTLGQGPEFLTYFQNEAQLEKSRLLSDRFSAERPKGSFSTLEIQRTEQGDSAMYLCASSLKSLDSLNTEAFFGQGTRLTVV.

The rearrangement links TRBV6-1 to TRBJ1-3, with TRBD1 as a possible D gene (5 bases). The CDR3 extends over 16 amino acids. V lost 2 bases and J 2 bases, leaving 13 bases between the germline ends. Germline-derived CDR1 and CDR2 are MNHNS and SASEGT. Here the CDR3 reads CASSELTGYPGNTIYF. The CDR3 coding sequence is TGTGCCAGCAGTGAATTAACAGGCTACCCTGGAAACACCATATATTTT.

The gene calls are TRBV3-1 (or the pseudogene TRBV3-2) and TRBJ1-4, with 7 positions matching TRBD1. V trimming: 5 bases; J trimming: 6 bases; junction bases outside the gene matches: 9. Germline values: CDR1 LGHDT, CDR2 YNNKEL (reference sequence). The CDR3 runs to 15 residues. The CDR3 is CASSDRLDRDEKLFF. The CDR3 DNA is TGTGCCAGCAGCGACCGCCTTGACAGGGATGAAAAACTGTTTTTT.

This clone was seen a handful of times. The chain uses TRBV2 and TRBJ1-3; 9 positions match TRBD1. The CDR3 spans 16 residues. Germline assignment: CDR1 SNHLY and CDR2 FYNNEI. V was clipped by 8 bases and J by 2 bases; unmatched bases: 10. The CDR3 sequence is CASARDRVVAGNTIYF. The CDR3 DNA reads TGTGCCAGCGCCCGGGACAGGGTAGTCGCTGGAAACACCATATATTTT.

The chain combines TRBV5-6 with TRBJ2-6, with D hard to call. Per germline, CDR1 SGHDT and CDR2 YYEEEE. The CDR3 has 19 residues. V lost 3 bases, J lost 0 bases, and 19 bases lay in between. Here the CDR3 DNA reads TGTGCCAGCAGCTCCGAGTTCGACATAACCCCCTCTGGGGCCAACGTCCTGACTTTC. This sequence encodes CASSSEFDITPSGANVLTF. Filled out from reference TRBV5-6 and TRBJ2-6, the complete variable domain reads DAGVTQSPTHLIKTRGQQVTLRCSPKSGHDTVSWYQQALGQGPQFIFQYYEEEERQRGNFPDRFSGHQFPNYSSELNVNALLLGDSALYLCASSSEFDITPSGANVLTFGAGSRLTVL.

The chain joins TRBV24-1 to TRBJ2-2; 9 nucleotides agree with TRBD1. The length of the CDR3 is 16 residues. Germline V gives CDR1 KGHDR, CDR2 SFDVKD. With 2 bases clipped from V and 6 bases from J, the junction kept 6 bases outside the gene matches. CDR3 sequence (DNA): TGTGCCACCAGTGATTCTCCGGGACAGGGCTCCGGGGAGCTGTTTTTT. This translates into CATSDSPGQGSGELFF.

The gene calls are TRBV12-3 or TRBV12-4 and TRBJ1-2, with D possibly matching TRBD1 (5 bases). Trimming pared 6 bases from V and 2 bases from J, leaving 10 bases between. The CDR3 runs 13 residues. CDR3 in amino acids: CASRDTQNYGYTF. The CDR3 region has the DNA TGTGCCAGCAGGGACACCCAGAACTATGGCTACACCTTC.

The CDR3 coding sequence is TGTGCCAGCAGCCTGGGGGGATTCAATGAAAAACTGTTTTTT. This sequence encodes CASSLGGFNEKLFF. The chain is built from TRBV6-5 and TRBJ1-4, with D perhaps matching TRBD1 (5 bases). V gave up 6 bases and J gave up 5 bases, with 13 bases separating them. This CDR3 has 14 amino acids. Germline V gene sequence: CDR1 MNHEY, CDR2 SVGAGI.

This chain joins TRBV5-1 and TRBJ1-1; D ambiguous. The CDR3 is made up of 14 amino acids. Germline assignment: CDR1 SGHRS and CDR2 YFSETQ. V gave up 4 bases and J gave up 0 bases, with 10 bases separating them. CDR3 nucleotides: TGCGCCAGCAGCATAGAGGGCATGAACACTGAAGCTTTCTTT. Residues: CASSIEGMNTEAFF.